This T cell receptor beta chain was captured by sequencing in a study of blood T cell repertoires in COVID-19. The wider study: The origin of the acute and convalescent COVID-19 samples was the United States, Italy and Spain. Sources were T cells, B-cell-depleted T cells, or PBMCs; the material itself was cDNA or gDNA.

V dropped 2 bases and J dropped 4 bases, with 13 bases sitting between them. Germline CDR1 KGHDR, CDR2 SFDVKD. The CDR3 has 15 residues. Original analysis: Researchers report that nucleated cell counts were estimated from reference gene primer amplification. Some clones are missing from TCRdb's copy, which holds only in-frame ones; the method was immunoSEQ multiplex PCR. For V, J and clone size, that table is used; D and trimming come from the DNA. The sample carries some 70,000 clones, about nine tenths recorded once. The chain is built from TRBV24-1 and TRBJ2-5; D not resolved. The sequencing input was peripheral blood. The sequence was obtained from a human donor with active COVID-19. The donor label of this sample is uncertain. The CDR3 here is CATSDWPSAIETQYF. As DNA, the CDR3 is TGTGCCACCAGTGATTGGCCCAGCGCGATAGAGACCCAGTACTTC.